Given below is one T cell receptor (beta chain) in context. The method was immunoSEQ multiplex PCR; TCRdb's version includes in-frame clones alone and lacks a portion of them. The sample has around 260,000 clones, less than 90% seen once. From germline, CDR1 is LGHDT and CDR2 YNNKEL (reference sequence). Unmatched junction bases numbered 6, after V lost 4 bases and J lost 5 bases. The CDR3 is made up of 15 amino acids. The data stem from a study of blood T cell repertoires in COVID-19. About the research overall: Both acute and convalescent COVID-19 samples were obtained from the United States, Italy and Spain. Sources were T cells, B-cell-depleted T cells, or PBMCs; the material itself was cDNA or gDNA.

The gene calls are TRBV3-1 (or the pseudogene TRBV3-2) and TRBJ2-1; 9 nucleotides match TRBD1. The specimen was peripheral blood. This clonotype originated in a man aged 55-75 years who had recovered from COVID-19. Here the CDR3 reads CASSPRDRDDNEQFF. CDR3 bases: TGTGCCAGCAGCCCCCGGGACAGGGACGACAATGAGCAGTTCTTC.